This T cell receptor beta chain was captured in a study of cytomegalovirus exposure and HLA in healthy donors. Study background: The Caucasian-associated ancestry cluster contained 81% of the 300 to 450 genotyped donors.

V lost 6 bases and J 0 bases, leaving 11 bases between the germline ends. This CDR3 spans 14 amino acids. Per the germline V gene, CDR1 is MNHEY and CDR2 is SVGAGI. General observations from the study: Accurate predictions that matched the HLA-A and HLA-B alleles of most subjects were reportedly made from TCR beta sequences.

Primers: 60 Vbeta forward and 13 Jbeta reverse. Data came from immunoSEQ multiplex PCR; TCRdb stores just in-frame clones and leaves some out. Of around 200,000 clones in the sample, approximately 86% were seen once. Turning to this clone: Its specificity is unknown.

The source material was PBMCs. The receptor was isolated from a woman between 25 and 40 years old in good health and CMV-seronegative. The V and J genes are TRBV6-5 and TRBJ1-1, with TRBD1 as a possible D gene (6 bases). CDR3 loop: CASRRQVMNTEAFF. CDR3 DNA: TGTGCCAGCAGAAGACAGGTCATGAACACTGAAGCTTTCTTT.